This TCR beta chain came from a study of cytomegalovirus exposure and HLA in healthy donors. The CDR3 loop spans 14 amino acids. Trimming took 5 bases from V and 2 from J, leaving 14 bases between them. Germline V lookup: CDR1 SQVTM, CDR2 ANQGSEA. The PCR used 60 Vbeta and 13 Jbeta primers. TCRdb's copy holds only in-frame clones and misses some; the assay was immunoSEQ multiplex PCR. The repertoire holds approximately 140,000 clones, about 80% seen once, with 2% to 2.5% in the top ten. The TCR sequence derives from a man aged 25 to 45 in good health and CMV-seronegative. Material: PBMCs. The rearrangement links TRBV29-1 to TRBJ2-3; D is possibly TRBD1 (5 bases). DNA of the CDR3: TGCAGCGTTACTGACAGCTCCTCCACAGATACGCAGTATTTT. It yields the protein CSVTDSSSTDTQYF.